The rows below give T cell receptor beta chains drawn from one sample of a study of identical twins. MiXCR was run by TCRdb on the 5' RACE reads, yielding one entry per CDR3 protein. The sample has approximately 700,000 distinct CDR3 sequences; around 6.1% are singletons. Specimen: naive T cells sorted from blood. All receptors come from a man aged 18-30 years in good health. The CDR3 runs from the conserved cysteine through the conserved F or W. D genes are given only for firm matches. Size is stated for part of the rows, as once, few or many counts, or as a class when the clone is expanded.

few | - | TRBJ2-2 | TRBV5-1 | TGCGCCAGCAGAACCGGGCGTGAAGGGGAGCTGTTTTTT | CASRTGREGELFF
- | TRBD1 | TRBJ1-6 | TRBV12-3/TRBV12-4 | TGTGCCAGCAGTTTTACGGGACAGGGGGATTCACCCCTCCACTTT | CASSFTGQGDSPLHF
- | - | TRBJ1-1 | TRBV6-1 | TGTGCCAGCAGCTTCAGTAACAGACAGAAAATGAACACTGAAGCTTTCTTT | CASSFSNRQKMNTEAFF
many | - | TRBJ1-2 | TRBV4-1 | TGCGCCAGCAGCCAAGATCAGAGCGGGGGGAGCTATGGCTACACCTTC | CASSQDQSGGSYGYTF
few | TRBD2 | TRBJ2-1 | TRBV20-1 | TGCAGTGCTAGAGCTCGACTAGCGGGCCACTACAATGAGCAGTTCTTC | CSARARLAGHYNEQFF
few | - | TRBJ2-5 | TRBV28 | TGTGCCACCGGGCGGTTTAGCGGTTCCCAAGAGACCCAGTACTTC | CATGRFSGSQETQYF
few | - | TRBJ2-1 | TRBV21-1 | TGTGCCAGCAGCAAAGTGGGGCGAAGACACCTCTCTCGGTACAATGAGCAGTTCTTC | CASSKVGRRHLSRYNEQFF
few | TRBD2 | TRBJ2-7 | TRBV3-1 | TGTGCCAGCAGCCAAACCCCGGGACTACTTTACGAGCAGTACTTC | CASSQTPGLLYEQYF
many | TRBD1 | TRBJ2-2 | TRBV24-1 | TGTGCCACCAGTGATTCGGGACAGGGGGCGACCGGGGAGCTGTTTTTT | CATSDSGQGATGELFF
many | - | TRBJ2-5 | TRBV12-3/TRBV12-4 | TGTGCCACCGAAGGGGTTCGTGGAGAGACCCAGTACTTC | CATEGVRGETQYF